Below, 32 T cell receptor beta chains from the same sample are listed, as sequenced in a study of cytomegalovirus exposure and HLA in healthy donors. Here immunoSEQ multiplex PCR was the method, and the copy in TCRdb shows in-frame clones only, minus some. The profile shows 150,000 to 200,000 clones, about 90% of them singletons. The sample taken for sequencing was PBMCs. These receptors were obtained from a young woman in good health and CMV-seropositive.

This chain joins TRBV28 and TRBJ2-7; D is unclear. V lost 8 bases and J 3 bases, leaving 8 bases between the germline ends. CDR1 and CDR2 from the germline V gene are MDHEN and SYDVKM. The CDR3 sequence is 11 residues long. Here the CDR3 reads CASGSVYEQYF. CDR3 DNA sequence: TGTGCCAGCGGTTCAGTCTACGAGCAGTACTTC.

The J gene is TRBJ2-1, the V gene TRBV27, with 7 bases fitting TRBD1. Trimming took 2 bases from V and 9 from J; bases not matched to a gene: 7. There are 14 residues in the CDR3. Germline lookup yields CDR1 MNHEY and CDR2 SMNVEV (reference sequence). The CDR3: CASSLVGQLSEQFF. The DNA of the CDR3 is TGTGCCAGCAGTTTAGTGGGACAGCTGAGTGAGCAGTTCTTC.

The J gene is TRBJ1-5, the V gene TRBV7-9; no clear D. With 5 bases removed from V and 5 bases from J, the gap between germline ends came to 10 bases. CDR1 is SEHNR, CDR2 FQNEAQ, per germline (reference sequence). The CDR3 has 13 residues. The DNA of the CDR3 is TGTGCCAGCAGCCTGGACTGGGATCAGCCCCAGCATTTT. Translating it yields CASSLDWDQPQHF.

The V and J genes are TRBV30 and TRBJ1-1; TRBD1 agrees at 7 bases. Germline V CDR1 and CDR2: GTSNPN, SVGIG (reference sequence). This CDR3 region has 14 residues. With 4 bases clipped from V and 1 base from J, the junction kept 6 bases outside the gene matches. The CDR3 bases are TGTGCCTGGACCGAGGGGGCTGGGAACACTGAAGCTTTCTTT. It is translated as CAWTEGAGNTEAFF.

This clone was counted a single time. The J gene is TRBJ2-7, the V gene TRBV6-9; 8 bases align to TRBD1. This CDR3 has 15 amino acids. V lost 3 bases and J lost 6; bases outside the gene matches: 10. Germline-derived CDR1 and CDR2 are MNHGY and SVAAGI. CDR3 in amino acids: CASSYSTGALGEQYF. The CDR3 bases are TGTGCCAGCAGTTACTCGACAGGGGCCCTCGGCGAGCAGTACTTC.

V and J are TRBV2 and TRBJ2-3, with TRBD2 matching over 9 bases. V dropped 4 bases and J dropped 0; count of bases not matched to a gene: 5. Germline CDR1 SNHLY, CDR2 FYNNEI. The CDR3 has 16 amino acids. The CDR3 DNA sequence: TGTGCCAGCAGTGCTAGACTAGCGGCTAGCACAGATACGCAGTATTTT. Translating it yields CASSARLAASTDTQYF.

The chain has TRBV28 and TRBJ2-7; weak D call: TRBD2 (7 bases). Germline values: CDR1 MDHEN, CDR2 SYDVKM. This CDR3 spans 16 amino acids. Trimming pared 2 bases from V and 5 bases from J, leaving 19 bases between. The CDR3 loop is CASSLDPRGGPNEQYF. The CDR3 DNA follows: TGTGCCAGCAGTTTAGATCCTAGGGGGGGGCCCAACGAGCAGTACTTC.

The V call is TRBV6-6, the J call TRBJ1-2, with TRBD1 as a possible D gene (6 bases). V was pared by 6 bases and J by 4 bases, with 18 bases between. CDR1 is MNHNY, CDR2 SVGAGI, per germline (reference sequence). CDR3 length: 15 amino acids. As DNA, the CDR3 is TGTGCCAGCAGACAATCCCGACAGGTCCCCTATGGCTACACCTTC. As protein: CASRQSRQVPYGYTF.

This rearrangement joins TRBV2 to TRBJ1-4, with D maybe TRBD1 (6 bases). The CDR3 covers 14 residues. Per the germline V gene, CDR1 is SNHLY and CDR2 is FYNNEI. The V gene lost 5 bases and the J gene lost 7 bases, with 14 bases spanning the gap. Here the CDR3 reads CASSIQGVLEKLFF. The CDR3 bases are TGTGCCAGCAGTATACAGGGTGTTCTTGAAAAACTGTTTTTT.

This clone was seen more than once but under ten times. This sequence joins TRBV6-5 and TRBJ2-1; the D is unclear. Germline values: CDR1 MNHEY, CDR2 SVGAGI. Deletions cut 2 bases from V and 5 bases from J, with 7 bases between. The CDR3 runs to 13 residues. The CDR3 nucleotides read TGTGCCAGCAGTTACACAGAAAACAATGAGCAGTTCTTC. Protein sequence: CASSYTENNEQFF.

For the CDR3, the DNA is TGTGCCAGCAGCGTAGCGGTCGGGGGGTTGGCAGAGACCCAGTACTTC. It translates to CASSVAVGGLAETQYF. The chain is built from TRBV9 and TRBJ2-5, with TRBD2 matching 7 bases. The V gene end was trimmed by 0 bases and the J gene end by 4 bases; junction bases not matched to a gene: 9. The V gene's germline CDR1 is SGDLS and CDR2 YYNGEE. The CDR3 is made up of 16 amino acids.

The chain joins TRBV5-6 to TRBJ2-3; 8 nucleotides match TRBD2. V lost 0 bases, J lost 6 bases, and 3 bases stayed unmatched. CDR1 and CDR2 (germline): SGHDT, YYEEEE. The length of the CDR3 is 14 residues. This chain's CDR3 is CASSLEASGDTQYF. The CDR3 nucleotides are TGTGCCAGCAGCTTGGAGGCTAGCGGGGATACGCAGTATTTT.

The J gene is TRBJ2-7, the V gene TRBV9, with 10 bases that match TRBD2. This CDR3 has 14 residues. Trimming cost V 4 bases and J 0 bases; bases outside gene matches: 1. The germline V gene has CDR1 SGDLS and CDR2 YYNGEE. The CDR3 coding sequence is TGTGCCAGCAGCCCTAGCGGGAGCTCCTACGAGCAGTACTTC. It is translated as CASSPSGSSYEQYF.

The chain joins TRBV9 to TRBJ1-2, with TRBD1 identical over 12 bases. After removal of 0 bases from V and 7 bases from J, the junction contained 7 bases not matched to a gene. Per germline, CDR1 SGDLS and CDR2 YYNGEE. The CDR3 totals 16 residues. The CDR3 DNA reads TGTGCCAGCAGCGTAGATCCGGGACAGGGGGCAGCTGGCTACACCTTC. Translated: CASSVDPGQGAAGYTF.

The chain uses TRBV4-2 and TRBJ2-2, with 8 positions matching TRBD2. Germline-derived CDR1 and CDR2 are LGHNA and YNFKEQ. V lost 4 bases to trimming and J lost 6 bases; unmatched junction nucleotides: 10. The length of the CDR3 is 16 residues. The CDR3 DNA follows: TGTGCCAGCAGCCCTGCGGCGGGAGGTAGAGCCGGGGAGCTGTTTTTT. This gives the protein CASSPAAGGRAGELFF.

The chain joins TRBV6-5 to TRBJ2-3; 7 bases match TRBD1. V lost 4 bases and J lost 1; bases outside the gene matches: 5. The CDR3 is 15 amino acids. Germline V lookup: CDR1 MNHEY, CDR2 SVGAGI. CDR3 DNA sequence: TGTGCCAGCAGTTTAGGACAGGCTGGCACAGATACGCAGTATTTT. Encoded protein: CASSLGQAGTDTQYF.

This chain connects TRBV30 to TRBJ1-3; tentatively, D is TRBD1 (6 bases). Trimming pared 3 bases from V and 0 bases from J, leaving 18 bases between. The germline gives CDR1 GTSNPN, CDR2 SVGIG (reference sequence). There are 17 residues in the CDR3. The CDR3 loop is CAWSRGGRVSSGNTIYF. In DNA, the CDR3 is TGTGCCTGGAGCCGCGGGGGCCGGGTATCCTCTGGAAACACCATATATTTT.

The chain has TRBV27 and TRBJ2-2; 8 bases line up with TRBD1. J was trimmed by 2 bases and V by 8 bases; bases with no gene match: 19. CDR1 is MNHEY, CDR2 SMNVEV, per germline (reference sequence). The CDR3 has 19 amino acids. This CDR3 reads CASHFRSGTGSLNTGELFF. The CDR3 coding sequence is TGTGCCAGCCATTTCCGCTCCGGGACAGGATCATTAAACACCGGGGAGCTGTTTTTT.

This chain joins TRBV5-1 and TRBJ1-3, with D hard to call. This CDR3 has 16 residues. Germline V CDR1 and CDR2: SGHRS, YFSETQ. Between the trimmed V and J ends, which lost 0 bases and 2 bases, there was a span of 12 bases. CDR3 DNA: TGCGCCAGCAGCTTGGGAGGGAGGGCGACTGGAAACACCATATATTTT. Its translation is CASSLGGRATGNTIYF.

The rearrangement uses TRBV10-1 and TRBJ1-1; no definite D call. Germline CDR1 WNHNN, CDR2 SYGVQD (reference sequence). V lost 2 bases to trimming and J lost 6 bases, with 13 bases between them. The CDR3 has 14 residues. This CDR3 reads CASSEDGREAEAFF. CDR3 DNA sequence: TGCGCCAGCAGTGAGGACGGTAGAGAGGCTGAAGCTTTCTTT.

The CDR3 sequence is CASRMNPGTSVSYEQYF. For the CDR3, the DNA is TGCGCCAGCAGGATGAACCCCGGGACTAGCGTATCCTACGAGCAGTACTTC. The V gene is TRBV5-1, the J gene TRBJ2-7, with TRBD2 identical over 10 bases. This CDR3 is 17 amino acids long. V lost 5 bases to trimming and J lost 1 base; unmatched junction nucleotides: 12. CDR1 and CDR2 from the germline V gene are SGHRS and YFSETQ.

The rearrangement joins TRBV6-1 to TRBJ2-7; D may be TRBD1 (6 bases). The CDR3 is made up of 12 amino acids. V dropped 4 bases and J dropped 3 bases, with 7 bases sitting between them. Germline lookup yields CDR1 MNHNS and CDR2 SASEGT. The DNA of the CDR3 is TGTGCCAGCAGTGGACAGGACTACGAGCAGTACTTC. Translating gives CASSGQDYEQYF.

This rearrangement joins TRBV7-2 to TRBJ2-1; TRBD2 agrees at 12 bases. The V gene end was trimmed by 2 bases and the J gene end by 4 bases; junction bases not matched to a gene: 3. The CDR3 is 16 residues long. In germline, CDR1 is SGHTA, CDR2 FQGNSA. Here the CDR3 DNA reads TGTGCCAGCAGCTTAAGCGGACTAGCGGGGTACAATGAGCAGTTCTTC. Its protein is CASSLSGLAGYNEQFF.

This chain uses TRBV5-6 with TRBJ2-5; D may be TRBD2 (6 bases). This CDR3 is built from 14 residues. Germline V gene sequence: CDR1 SGHDT, CDR2 YYEEEE. Trimming took 4 bases from V and 5 from J, leaving 15 bases between them. The CDR3, as DNA: TGTGCCAGCAGCCCGGGGCTAGCGATGGAGACCCAGTACTTC. This translates into CASSPGLAMETQYF.

The rearrangement joins TRBV28 to TRBJ2-7, with D perhaps TRBD2 (5 bases). Germline V gives CDR1 MDHEN, CDR2 SYDVKM. This CDR3 has 13 amino acids. Deletions cut 5 bases from V and 3 bases from J, with 11 bases between. The CDR3 loop is CASSTSTLYEQYF. The CDR3 DNA reads TGTGCCAGCAGTACTAGTACCCTCTACGAGCAGTACTTC.

The chain has TRBV7-2 and TRBJ2-4; 9 positions match TRBD2. The ends lost 1 base at V and 1 base at J; junction bases unmatched: 5. Germline CDR1 reads SGHTA; CDR2 reads FQGNSA. The CDR3 has 17 residues. The CDR3 nucleotides are TGTGCCAGCAGCTTAGTATCTAGCGGGGTCGCCAAAAACATTCAGTACTTC. Amino acid sequence: CASSLVSSGVAKNIQYF. The full variable domain, completed using reference TRBV7-2 and TRBJ2-4, is GAGVSQSPSNKVTEKGKDVELRCDPISGHTALYWYRQSLGQGLEFLIYFQGNSAPDKSGLPSDRFSAERTGGSVSTLTIQRTQQEDSAVYLCASSLVSSGVAKNIQYFGAGTRLSVL.

The table lists this clone with a few counts. The V gene is TRBV6-1, the J gene TRBJ2-7; the D is unclear. V was clipped by 6 bases and J by 5 bases, with 8 bases between them. Germline V gene sequence: CDR1 MNHNS, CDR2 SASEGT. CDR3 length: 11 residues. The CDR3 reads CASRLLHEQYF. The DNA for the CDR3 is TGTGCCAGCAGGCTACTCCACGAGCAGTACTTC.

The chain links TRBV9 to TRBJ2-3; D gene uncertain. Germline V gene sequence: CDR1 SGDLS, CDR2 YYNGEE. Trimming left V 4 bases short and J 2 bases short, with 14 bases between. The CDR3 runs to 15 residues. CDR3 sequence: CASSQNSVPTDTQYF. The CDR3 DNA is TGTGCCAGCAGCCAGAATTCAGTACCCACAGATACGCAGTATTTT.

This chain uses TRBV7-9 with TRBJ2-7, with 10 bases lining up with TRBD2. Germline trimming cut 5 bases from V and 6 bases from J; bases unmatched to any gene: 4. Germline CDR1 and CDR2: SEHNR and FQNEAQ (reference sequence). The CDR3 is made up of 13 amino acids. For the CDR3, the DNA is TGTGCCAGCAGCGCTAGCGGGAGCGGCGAGCAGTACTTC. It is translated as CASSASGSGEQYF.

The chain has TRBV7-2 and TRBJ1-1; 7 bases are a match to TRBD1. Germline V gene sequence: CDR1 SGHTA, CDR2 FQGNSA. V shed 1 base, J shed 4 bases, and the junction held 6 bases outside the gene matches. CDR3 size: 15 residues. The chain's CDR3 is CASSLEGAVSTEAFF. Written as DNA, the CDR3 is TGTGCCAGCAGCTTAGAGGGGGCAGTGAGCACTGAAGCTTTCTTT.

The CDR3 bases are TGTGCCAGCAGCGGACAGGGGATAGGCGGGGAGCTGTTTTTT. Residues: CASSGQGIGGELFF. The chain carries TRBV9 and TRBJ2-2, with TRBD1 identical over 8 bases. Losses at the gene ends were 3 bases for V and 7 bases for J; bases not matched to a gene: 5. There are 14 residues in the CDR3. The germline gives CDR1 SGDLS, CDR2 YYNGEE.

This clone has a single count. This chain connects TRBV2 to TRBJ2-1, with D perhaps matching TRBD2 (6 bases). Trimming shortened V by 2 bases and J by 4 bases, and 12 bases separated the two germline ends. The germline gives CDR1 SNHLY, CDR2 FYNNEI. The CDR3 consists of 15 residues. CDR3 sequence: CASSETAGNYNEQFF. The CDR3, as DNA: TGTGCCAGCAGTGAAACAGCGGGTAATTACAATGAGCAGTTCTTC.